The 18 T cell receptor beta chains listed next were all sequenced from one sample in a study of CD4 T cells in relation to SARS-CoV-2 and coronaviruses. The unexposed donors gave CD4+ T cells in about 2011-2018, prior to COVID-19. Isolation of CD4+ T cells took place after roughly nine days in culture. These receptors have no identified antigens. Clones were sequenced by immunoSEQ multiplex PCR, and TCRdb holds only the in-frame ones, with some missing. The sample carries roughly 10,000 clones, around 80% recorded once. The sequencing sample was made of CD4+ T cells from PBMCs, cultured in vitro. The receptors derive from a human donor in good health.

By proportion, this clone is large (0.1 to 1%). The V and J genes are TRBV5-6 and TRBJ2-3, with D unresolved. CDR1 and CDR2 (germline): SGHDT, YYEEEE. This CDR3 region has 15 residues. V gave up 0 bases and J gave up 2 bases, with 10 bases separating them. CDR3 sequence: CASSLGLLDTDTQYF. The CDR3 DNA reads as TGTGCCAGCAGCTTGGGTCTTTTAGACACAGATACGCAGTATTTT.

V usage is TRBV11-3 and J usage is TRBJ2-2; a possible D gene is TRBD1 (6 bases). Per the germline V gene, CDR1 is SGHNT and CDR2 is YENEEA. CDR3 length: 13 amino acids. Trimming removed 8 bases from V and 6 bases from J, with 13 bases in between. CDR3 DNA sequence: TGTGCCAGCGGGAAGGCAGGGGCCGGGGAGCTGTTTTTT. This codes for CASGKAGAGELFF.

V usage is TRBV30 and J usage is TRBJ1-2; no clear D gene. The length of the CDR3 is 13 residues. The germline CDR1 and CDR2 sequences are GTSNPN and SVGIG (reference sequence). The CDR3 loop reads CAGVLITGRGYTF. Here the CDR3 DNA reads TGTGCTGGGGTACTAATTACGGGCAGAGGCTACACCTTC.

This sequence joins TRBV6-2 or TRBV6-3 and TRBJ2-3, with 11 nucleotides matching TRBD2. J lost 5 bases, V lost 6 bases, and 7 bases had no gene match. The CDR3 length is 15 residues. In germline, CDR1 is MNHEY, CDR2 SVGEGT. In nucleotides, the CDR3 is TGTGCCAGCAGCCCTAGCGGGGGGTTGTTAGATACGCAGTATTTT. The encoded protein is CASSPSGGLLDTQYF.

This chain uses TRBV10-2 with TRBJ2-2; TRBD1 might be the D (7 bases). The V end lost 4 bases, the J end lost 7 bases, and 13 bases lay between the germline ends. CDR1 is WSHSY and CDR2 is SAAADI in the germline V gene. The CDR3 runs to 14 residues. The DNA for the CDR3 is TGCGCCAGCAGTGGGGCAGGGGGGTTCGGGGAGCTGTTTTTT. Amino acid sequence: CASSGAGGFGELFF.

The chain links TRBV19 to TRBJ2-1; 10 bases are a match to TRBD2. The V and J ends lost 4 bases and 9 bases, in that order; junction bases with no gene match: 3. There are 13 residues in the CDR3. From germline, CDR1 is LNHDA and CDR2 SQIVND (reference sequence). This CDR3 is CASSTSGRGEQFF. CDR3 nucleotides: TGTGCCAGTAGTACTAGCGGGAGAGGTGAGCAGTTCTTC. Full variable domain (missing parts from reference TRBV19 and TRBJ2-1): DGGITQSPKYLFRKEGQNVTLSCEQNLNHDAMYWYRQDPGQGLRLIYYSQIVNDFQKGDIAEGYSVSREKKESFPLTVTSAQKNPTAFYLCASSTSGRGEQFFGPGTRLTVL.

This sequence joins TRBV11-2 and TRBJ1-1; D is undetermined. The germline V and J ends were trimmed by 2 bases and 2 bases, with 18 bases remaining between them. The germline gives CDR1 SGHAT, CDR2 FQNNGV. The CDR3 contains 17 residues. The CDR3 region has the DNA TGTGCCAGCAGCTTACCAACCCTACCCCCGGTTAACACTGAAGCTTTCTTT. Its translation: CASSLPTLPPVNTEAFF.

In this sample, this clone turned up a few times. J is TRBJ1-2 and V is TRBV30; D might be TRBD1 (5 bases). V lost 8 bases, J lost 7 bases, and 14 bases lay in between. This CDR3 is built from 11 residues. The germline V gene encodes CDR1 GTSNPN and CDR2 SVGIG (reference sequence). The CDR3 region has the DNA TGTGCCACCAATCGGGACTTTGGCTACACCTTC. Amino acids: CATNRDFGYTF.

The chain couples TRBV7-8 to TRBJ2-3; 7 bases fit TRBD1. Looked up from germline, CDR1 is SGHVS and CDR2 is FQNEAQ. Germline trimming cut 1 base from V and 6 bases from J; bases unmatched to any gene: 19. The CDR3 has 19 residues. CDR3 residues: CASSLESQALTGSRDTQYF. The CDR3 coding sequence is TGTGCCAGCAGCTTAGAATCGCAAGCTTTGACAGGGTCAAGGGATACGCAGTATTTT.

The chain is built from TRBV10-2 and TRBJ1-1; D is possibly TRBD1 (5 bases). Germline V gene sequence: CDR1 WSHSY, CDR2 SAAADI. Trimming cost V 2 bases and J 4 bases, with 11 bases left between them. The CDR3 is 14 amino acids. CDR3 sequence (DNA): TGCGCCAGCAGTGAGCAGGGCCTGACCACTGAAGCTTTCTTT. It yields the protein CASSEQGLTTEAFF.

The V call is TRBV6-5, the J call TRBJ1-6, with 7 bases matching TRBD1. V was clipped by 6 bases and J by 7 bases; unmatched bases: 9. The CDR3 totals 15 residues. Germline CDR1 and CDR2: MNHEY and SVGAGI. CDR3: CASRASGTENSPLHF. CDR3 sequence (DNA): TGTGCCAGCAGGGCCTCCGGGACAGAGAATTCACCCCTCCACTTT.

The rearrangement joins TRBV19 to TRBJ2-7; 9 bases fit TRBD1. CDR3 length: 15 amino acids. The J segment lost 5 bases and the V segment lost 2 bases, leaving 7 bases of the junction unmatched. The V gene's germline CDR1 is LNHDA and CDR2 SQIVND (reference sequence). CDR3 sequence reads: CASSITGTGINEQYF. DNA of the CDR3: TGTGCCAGTAGTATAACGGGGACAGGGATCAACGAGCAGTACTTC.

The chain combines TRBV6-1 with TRBJ1-5; D may be TRBD1 (6 bases). V was pared by 3 bases and J by 7 bases, with 10 bases between. The CDR3 totals 13 residues. In germline, CDR1 is MNHNS, CDR2 SASEGT. For the CDR3, the DNA is TGTGCCAGCAGTGAGGGGGCTGGGCAGCCCCAGCATTTT. This translates into CASSEGAGQPQHF.

The chain joins TRBV4-3 to TRBJ1-5; D is uncertain. Germline CDR1 reads LGHNA; CDR2 reads YSLEER. The CDR3 runs to 14 residues. The V gene lost 0 bases and the J gene lost 2 bases, with 5 bases spanning the gap. DNA for the CDR3: TGCGCCAGCAGCCAAGATCTAGGCAATCAGCCCCAGCATTTT. It codes for CASSQDLGNQPQHF.

The V and J genes are TRBV3-1 (or the pseudogene TRBV3-2) and TRBJ1-2; D not certain. The V end lost 0 bases, the J end lost 4 bases, and 9 bases lay between the germline ends. The CDR3 is 14 amino acids. Germline CDR1 reads LGHDT; CDR2 reads YNNKEL (reference sequence). The DNA of the CDR3 is TGTGCCAGCAGCCAAGAGGCAAGCGGCTATGGCTACACCTTC. Amino acids: CASSQEASGYGYTF.

The chain combines TRBV18 with TRBJ1-2; D gene ambiguous. Trimming removed 3 bases from V and 0 bases from J, with 11 bases in between. The germline V gene has CDR1 KGHSH and CDR2 LQKENI. This CDR3 comprises 15 residues. CDR3 amino acids: CASSPERISNYGYTF. The CDR3 nucleotides are TGTGCCAGCTCACCTGAAAGGATTTCTAACTATGGCTACACCTTC.

The chain is built from TRBV29-1 and TRBJ1-3; no clear D gene. This CDR3 comprises 12 residues. Trimming removed 7 bases at V and 0 bases at J, with 7 bases between. Germline-derived CDR1 and CDR2 are SQVTM and ANQGSEA. Here the CDR3 DNA reads TGCAGCGGCCTCGACTCTGGAAACACCATATATTTT. It specifies CSGLDSGNTIYF.

The rearrangement joins TRBV19 to TRBJ2-7; 12 bases match TRBD2. After removal of 6 bases from V and 5 bases from J, the junction contained 5 bases not matched to a gene. This CDR3 comprises 14 residues. Per germline, CDR1 LNHDA and CDR2 SQIVND (reference sequence). CDR3 sequence reads: CASSPGLAGNEQYF. The CDR3 DNA sequence: TGTGCCAGTAGCCCAGGACTAGCGGGAAACGAGCAGTACTTC.